This is a list of T cell receptor beta chains from one sample in a study of T-cell reconstitution after alpha-beta-depleted transplantation in children. TCRdb reprocessed the PCR reads via MiXCR and lists one record per CDR3 protein. The sample contains just under 150,000 distinct CDR3 sequences, 8.8% of which appear only once. The specimen comprised PBMCs, mostly from graft donor cells, sampled 180 days after TCRalphabeta/CD19-depleted stem cell transplant. The receptor source for this set is a female patient aged 2-10 years who had a stem cell transplant for congenital amegakaryocytic thrombocytopenia, so the T cells may come from the graft donor. The CDR3 runs from the conserved cysteine through the conserved F or W. The D gene is left open where the match is weak. The listing skips clone size in some rows; elsewhere it reads once, few, many or a size class.

cdr3_nt cdr3_aa v_call clone_size d_call j_call
TGTGCCAGCAGCACAAGACAGGGGGCGGGTGAGCAGTACTTC CASSTRQGAGEQYF TRBV3-1 - TRBD1 TRBJ2-7
TGTGCCAGCAGCTCCGACAGAGCCTACTACGAGCAGTACTTC CASSSDRAYYEQYF TRBV7-9 many - TRBJ2-7
TGTGCCAGCAGCCCTTTCCCGGGAGGGGGATCGGATACGCAGTATTTT CASSPFPGGGSDTQYF TRBV6-2/TRBV6-3 many TRBD2 TRBJ2-3
TGTGCCAGCAGCTACAACAGGAACACTGAAGCTTTCTTT CASSYNRNTEAFF TRBV7-3 many - TRBJ1-1
TGTGCCAGCAGTTTTGTAGGTAGCACAGATACGCAGTATTTT CASSFVGSTDTQYF TRBV12-3/TRBV12-4 many - TRBJ2-3
TGTGCCAGCAGCCAAAGGGGGCGGGTCAATGAGCAGTTCTTC CASSQRGRVNEQFF TRBV3-1 many TRBD1 TRBJ2-1
TGTGCCAGCAGCTTACCCCCGGGAGATACGCAGTATTTT CASSLPPGDTQYF TRBV7-2 many - TRBJ2-3
TGCAGTGCTGCTAGCGGGGGCCAGAAAGAGACCCAGTACTTC CSAASGGQKETQYF TRBV20-1 many TRBD2 TRBJ2-5
TGTGCCAGCAGCTTAACGTCAGGGGCCCCGAACACTGAAGCTTTCTTT CASSLTSGAPNTEAFF TRBV7-6 many - TRBJ1-1
TGCGCCAGCAGCCGTATTCTAAGCCGCGGACTAGCTAAAAACTTTGCGGAGACCCAGTACTTC CASSRILSRGLAKNFAETQYF TRBV4-1 - TRBD2 TRBJ2-5
TGCAGTGCGGGGACGGACAGGGTCCTCTACGAGCAGTACTTC CSAGTDRVLYEQYF TRBV20-1 few TRBD1 TRBJ2-7
TGTGCCAGCAGCCAGTACGACATGTGGGGCAATCAGCCCCAGCATTTT CASSQYDMWGNQPQHF TRBV3-1 - - TRBJ1-5
TGTGCCAGCAGCCTATCCGCCCGGACAGGGGGCACAGATACGCAGTATTTT CASSLSARTGGTDTQYF TRBV7-3 - TRBD1 TRBJ2-3
TGCTGTGCTAGCGCTCCGGGACTAGCGGTGAGCTCCTACAATGAGCAGTTCTTC CCASAPGLAVSSYNEQFF TRBV20-1 - TRBD2 TRBJ2-1
TGTGCCATCAGTGCCTCGGACAGAAAAGAGACCCAGTACTTC CAISASDRKETQYF TRBV10-3 many - TRBJ2-5
TGTGCCAGCAGTTACCCACAAAATGAGCAGTTCTTC CASSYPQNEQFF TRBV6-6 - - TRBJ2-1
TGTGCCAGCAGCCCGCGGGGGGTTGTATCTGGGGCCAACGTCCTGACTTTC CASSPRGVVSGANVLTF TRBV27 - TRBD2 TRBJ2-6